This T cell receptor beta chain was obtained from a study of blood T cell repertoires in COVID-19. Study at large: The United States, Italy and Spain were the sources of the acute and convalescent COVID-19 samples. PBMCs, B-cell-depleted T cells, or T cells provided the cDNA or gDNA that made up the material.

Per the original data handling: Nucleated cell number was recorded as an estimate derived from reference gene primer amplification. TCRdb's copy holds only in-frame clones and misses some; the assay was immunoSEQ multiplex PCR. V and J calls and clone size are given by that table; D and trimming were obtained from the DNA. The sample yields around 300,000 clones, approximately 85% seen once. CDR1 is SGHVS, CDR2 FNYEAQ, per germline. The V end lost 5 bases, the J end lost 4 bases, and 9 bases lay between the germline ends. CDR3 length: 13 residues. This clone was found once. The sample comprised peripheral blood. The receptor was isolated from a human donor in a cohort sampled during active COVID-19. J is TRBJ1-3 and V is TRBV7-6; D is uncertain. CDR3: CASSPVRGNTIYF. For the CDR3, the DNA is TGTGCCAGCAGCCCCGTACGGGGAAACACCATATATTTT.